A selection of T cell receptor beta chains follows, all from one sample in a study of blood T cell repertoires in COVID-19. The repertoire was sequenced with immunoSEQ multiplex PCR; TCRdb's copy has only in-frame clones and lacks some. The repertoire includes around 320,000 clones, nearly 90% of them detected once, and 11% sits in the top ten. The sample comprised peripheral blood. Receptor source: a woman in her thirties with COVID-19, enrolled during active disease. Each CDR3 is given with its conserved first and last residue. D genes are given only for firm matches. Expanded clones are given a class, and other clones once, few, many or no size at all.

TRBJ2-6 once 17 TRBD1 TRBV7-9 CASSSGQGRSGANVLTF TGTGCCAGCAGCTCGGGACAGGGACGATCTGGGGCCAACGTCCTGACTTTC
TRBJ2-3 NA 13 NA TRBV3-1/TRBV3-2 CASRWRGEDTQYF TGTGCCAGCAGGTGGAGAGGAGAGGATACGCAGTATTTT
TRBJ2-3 NA 14 TRBD2 TRBV5-1 CASSSSGRTDTQYF TGCGCCAGCAGCTCTAGCGGTCGCACAGATACGCAGTATTTT
TRBJ1-5 NA 16 TRBD1 TRBV7-2 CASSLTAGQGNQPQHF TGTGCCAGCAGCCTCACGGCGGGACAGGGGAATCAGCCCCAGCATTTT
TRBJ2-1 NA 15 TRBD1 TRBV6-5 CASSSDRGRSNEQFF TGTGCCAGCAGCTCCGACAGGGGGCGATCCAATGAGCAGTTCTTC
TRBJ2-3 NA 13 NA TRBV5-1 CASSLEGTDTQYF TGCGCCAGCAGCTTGGAGGGGACAGATACGCAGTATTTT
TRBJ1-5 few 19 TRBD1 TRBV15 CATSRDQTWGQLSNQPQHF TGTGCCACCAGCAGAGATCAAACGTGGGGACAGTTGAGCAATCAGCCCCAGCATTTT
TRBJ2-2 NA 14 NA TRBV5-1 CASSFEVNTGELFF TGCGCCAGCAGCTTTGAGGTGAACACCGGGGAGCTGTTTTTT
TRBJ1-2 NA 13 NA TRBV19 CASLSLVVGGYTF TGTGCCAGTCTCAGCCTAGTGGTAGGTGGCTACACCTTC
TRBJ2-5 NA 15 TRBD2 TRBV7-2 CASSLTGGIQETQYF TGTGCCAGCAGCTTAACGGGGGGGATCCAAGAGACCCAGTACTTC
TRBJ1-5 NA 12 NA TRBV24-1 CATSDALQPQHF TGTGCCACCAGTGACGCGTTACAGCCCCAGCATTTT
TRBJ2-7 NA 18 TRBD2 TRBV7-9 CASTYKLAGGPKTYEQYF TGTGCCAGCACCTATAAACTAGCGGGGGGCCCTAAGACCTACGAGCAGTACTTC
TRBJ1-6 few 18 TRBD1 TRBV7-8 CASSLFFLGQGANSPLHF TGTGCCAGCAGCTTATTTTTCTTAGGACAGGGGGCTAACTCACCCCTCCACTTT
TRBJ2-2 NA 19 TRBD2 TRBV3-1/TRBV3-2 CASSQPGLAGGLNTGELFF TGTGCCAGCAGCCAGCCGGGACTAGCGGGGGGCCTGAACACCGGGGAGCTGTTTTTT
TRBJ2-1 NA 16 NA TRBV5-6 CASSFLGRASYNEQFF TGTGCCAGCAGCTTTCTTGGGCGCGCCTCCTACAATGAGCAGTTCTTC
TRBJ2-7 NA 15 TRBD1 TRBV7-8 CASSIGGQGNYEQYF TGTGCCAGCAGTATCGGGGGACAGGGGAATTACGAGCAGTACTTC
TRBJ1-1 NA 12 NA TRBV18 CASSPGAVEAFF TGTGCCAGCTCACCCGGAGCAGTTGAAGCTTTCTTT
TRBJ1-6 NA 16 NA TRBV6-1 CASSELVGAEHSPLHF TGTGCCAGCAGTGAACTCGTGGGGGCAGAGCATTCACCCCTCCACTTT
TRBJ2-4 NA 14 TRBD1 TRBV5-1 CASSGSATGGIQYF TGCGCCAGCAGCGGGTCGGCTACAGGGGGCATTCAGTACTTC
TRBJ2-3 NA 15 TRBD2 TRBV19 CASSHATSGGDTQYF TGTGCCAGTAGTCATGCCACTAGCGGGGGGGATACGCAGTATTTT
TRBJ2-5 NA 13 NA TRBV6-6 CASMTPGQETQYF TGTGCCAGCATGACTCCGGGGCAAGAGACCCAGTACTTC
TRBJ2-3 few 15 NA TRBV4-2 CASSQVRGGTDTQYF TGTGCCAGCAGCCAAGTGAGGGGGGGGACAGATACGCAGTATTTT
TRBJ2-7 NA 15 NA TRBV7-2 CASSLDYAASYEQYF TGTGCCAGCAGCTTAGATTACGCAGCTAGCTACGAGCAGTACTTC
TRBJ1-2 NA 15 TRBD1 TRBV7-9 CASSPYRGLGYGYTF TGTGCCAGCAGCCCCTACAGGGGGCTCGGCTATGGCTACACCTTC
TRBJ2-2 NA 15 TRBD2 TRBV3-1/TRBV3-2 CASSQNPSGSGELFF TGTGCCAGCAGCCAAAACCCTAGCGGAAGCGGGGAGCTGTTTTTT
TRBJ2-1 NA 15 TRBD2 TRBV7-8 CASSLGSGGWDEQFF TGTGCCAGCAGCTTAGGAAGCGGGGGGTGGGATGAGCAGTTCTTC
TRBJ2-5 NA 16 TRBD2 TRBV6-1 CASSEAWRGGQETQYF TGTGCCAGCAGTGAAGCTTGGCGGGGGGGCCAAGAGACCCAGTACTTC
TRBJ1-1 NA 16 NA TRBV5-1 CASSSGFGGMNTEAFF TGCGCCAGCAGCTCCGGTTTTGGGGGGATGAACACTGAAGCTTTCTTT
TRBJ1-1 NA 13 TRBD1 TRBV14 CASTRQGCTEAFF TGTGCCAGCACTAGACAGGGTTGCACTGAAGCTTTCTTT
TRBJ2-5 NA 13 NA TRBV12-3/TRBV12-4 CASTAGYQETQYF TGTGCCAGCACCGCAGGTTACCAAGAGACCCAGTACTTC
TRBJ1-5 NA 15 TRBD1 TRBV19 CASRVTGQGRQPQHF TGTGCCAGTAGGGTTACGGGACAGGGACGTCAGCCCCAGCATTTT
TRBJ2-6 once 17 NA TRBV2 CASSLGGFASGANVLTF TGTGCCAGCAGCCTCGGAGGGTTTGCCTCTGGGGCCAACGTCCTGACTTTC
TRBJ1-2 NA 13 NA TRBV4-1 CASSHTANYGYTF TGCGCCAGCAGCCACACAGCTAACTATGGCTACACCTTC
TRBJ1-6 NA 14 NA TRBV21-1 CASSIGESDSPLHF TGTGCCAGCAGCATCGGGGAATCGGATTCACCCCTCCACTTT
TRBJ2-2 many 15 NA TRBV6-1 CASSDQVAGTGELFF TGTGCCAGCAGTGATCAAGTCGCGGGGACCGGGGAGCTGTTTTTT
TRBJ2-1 NA 15 NA TRBV5-4 CASSFKGVKPNEQFF TGTGCCAGCAGCTTCAAAGGGGTCAAGCCCAATGAGCAGTTCTTC
TRBJ1-2 NA 15 TRBD1 TRBV4-2 CASSQDWDRGGGYTF TGTGCCAGCAGCCAAGATTGGGACAGGGGGGGTGGCTACACCTTC
TRBJ2-6 NA 16 NA TRBV11-2 CASSFGGHSGANVLTF TGTGCCAGCAGCTTCGGGGGGCACTCTGGGGCCAACGTCCTGACTTTC
TRBJ2-1 NA 14 NA TRBV7-8 CASSLEGAQDEQFF TGTGCCAGCAGCTTGGAGGGGGCGCAGGATGAGCAGTTCTTC
TRBJ2-7 NA 15 TRBD1 TRBV30 CAWSTQGLGAYEQYF TGTGCCTGGAGTACACAGGGGCTTGGGGCCTACGAGCAGTACTTC
TRBJ1-2 NA 14 NA TRBV27 CASSLKGAAEGYTF TGTGCCAGCAGTTTAAAAGGGGCTGCTGAAGGCTACACCTTC
TRBJ1-2 NA 13 NA TRBV7-9 CASSLEQRYGYTF TGTGCCAGCAGCTTAGAACAGAGATATGGCTACACCTTC
TRBJ1-2 NA 13 NA TRBV3-1/TRBV3-2 CASSRVGNWGYTF TGTGCCAGCAGCCGTGTGGGCAATTGGGGCTACACCTTC
TRBJ1-4 once 17 TRBD1 TRBV7-9 CASSPSFQGALNEKLFF TGTGCCAGCAGCCCGTCCTTCCAGGGGGCCCTTAATGAAAAACTGTTTTTT
TRBJ2-5 NA 14 NA TRBV28 CASSTVSTPPTQYF TGTGCCAGCAGTACAGTCTCGACGCCGCCGACCCAGTACTTC
TRBJ2-1 NA 13 TRBD2 TRBV19 CASSPTSLNEQFF TGTGCCAGTAGTCCGACTAGCCTCAATGAGCAGTTCTTC
TRBJ2-5 once 14 NA TRBV28 CASSPRQDQETQYF TGTGCCAGCAGTCCCCGACAGGACCAAGAGACCCAGTACTTC